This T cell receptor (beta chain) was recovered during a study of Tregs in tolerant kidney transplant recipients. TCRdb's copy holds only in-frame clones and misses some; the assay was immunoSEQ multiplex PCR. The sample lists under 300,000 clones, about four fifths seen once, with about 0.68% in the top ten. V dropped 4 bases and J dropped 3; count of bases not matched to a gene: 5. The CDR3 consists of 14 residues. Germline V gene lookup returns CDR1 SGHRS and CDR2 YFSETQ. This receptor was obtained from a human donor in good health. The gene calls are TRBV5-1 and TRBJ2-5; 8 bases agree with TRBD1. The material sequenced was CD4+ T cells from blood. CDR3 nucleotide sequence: TGCGCCAGCAGCGAGCTGACAGGGGAAGAGACCCAGTACTTC. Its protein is CASSELTGEETQYF.